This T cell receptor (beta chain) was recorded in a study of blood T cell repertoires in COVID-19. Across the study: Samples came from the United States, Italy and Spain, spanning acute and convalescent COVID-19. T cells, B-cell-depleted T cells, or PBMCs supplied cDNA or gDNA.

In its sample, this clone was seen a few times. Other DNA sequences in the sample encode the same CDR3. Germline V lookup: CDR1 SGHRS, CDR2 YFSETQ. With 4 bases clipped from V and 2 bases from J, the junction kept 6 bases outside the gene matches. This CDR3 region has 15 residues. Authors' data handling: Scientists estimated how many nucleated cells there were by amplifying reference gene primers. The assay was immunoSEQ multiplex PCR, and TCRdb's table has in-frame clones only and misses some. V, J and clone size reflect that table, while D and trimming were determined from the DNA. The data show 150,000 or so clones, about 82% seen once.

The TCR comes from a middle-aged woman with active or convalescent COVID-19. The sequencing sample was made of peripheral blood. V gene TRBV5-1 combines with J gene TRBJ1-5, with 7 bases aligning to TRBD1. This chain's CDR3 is CASSPDGQGNQPQHF. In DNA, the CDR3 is TGCGCCAGCAGCCCCGACGGACAGGGCAATCAGCCCCAGCATTTT.